This T cell receptor (beta chain) is drawn from a study of T-cell memory formation after mild COVID-19 (dated by TCRdb to the early 2020s). Study-level background: TCR sequence clusters from the two donors were largely donor specific. Longitudinal TCRalpha and TCRbeta repertoire sequencing tracked T-cell clones expanding and contracting after mild COVID-19 in a couple of donors. Two young, previously healthy adult volunteers made up the cohort, one male and one female.

PBMCs were isolated by Ficoll-Paque density gradient centrifugation. General conclusions and limits of the study: Contracting CD4+ clones appeared mostly in the CM and EM memory subsets, whereas CD8+ clones were enriched in EMRA. Only two mild cases were covered in the study, and larger cohorts including severe cases with pre-infection samples were considered necessary. Some responding clones were detected in pre-infection memory, suggesting pre-existing cross-reactive memory T cells joined the SARS-CoV-2 response. SARS-CoV-2 specificity was not confirmed for the second-wave clones peaking on day 37. From day 15 to 85, contracting clones showed balanced CD4/CD8 phenotypes, whereas a second wave of clones that expanded from day 15 to 37 leaned towards CD4+.

This clonotype was seen more than once but under ten times. This receptor's antigen is unknown. Within one base of it there is no much larger clone, and no base qualities were kept. This sample was sequenced with an Illumina NovaSeq 6000. TCRalpha and TCRbeta cDNA libraries were built by 5'RACE with constant-segment primers, adding sample barcodes and unique molecular identifiers. Trizol reagent was used to extract RNA from every sample. Library amplification was performed in two PCR steps, and a second sample barcode and Illumina TruSeq adapters were introduced in the second step. Sequencing of libraries was performed on an Illumina NovaSeq with 2 x 150 bp paired-end reads. The published analysis was carried out like this. Reads were demultiplexed and collapsed into UMI-guided consensus sequences with migec v1.2.7. Using mixcr v2.1.11, UMI consensuses were aligned to TRA and TRB V and J templates and then assembled into clonotypes. Clonotypes were classified as expanded or contracted when called significant by both edgeR and NoisET, with noise models trained on biological replicates. For edgeR calls, the thresholds were a false discovery rate-adjusted p below 0.01 and a log2 fold-change of 1. As an exploratory analysis of dynamics, max-normalized trajectories of the 1000 most abundant clonotypes were examined by PCA with hierarchical clustering. Separately sequenced CD4+ and CD8+ repertoires were used to assign the CD4 or CD8 phenotype of responding clones. TCRdb passed the public sequencing reads through fastp at Q25 and MiXCR, retaining productive beta sequences. Every entry covers one CDR3 protein and lists the most common genes and DNA from its rows. The V and J calls and clone size are TCRdb's, not the authors'. A total of 120,000 or so distinct CDR3 sequences appear in this sample, about a sixth of them only once. About 5% of the sample rests with the top ten.

Ends trimmed: V by 6 bases, J by 5 bases; bases unmatched to a gene: 6. The CDR3 holds 14 amino acids from the cysteine to the phenylalanine. CDR3 DNA only is kept here, 42 bases in frame from base 1. CDR1 and CDR2 (MNHEY, SVGAGI) derive from the germline V gene. The clonotype comes from a man aged 18 to 30 who had mild COVID-19 (a few samples of this study predate the infection). The sample titles of this study are shuffled in the database, so cell type and time point are left out; the donor was told from shared clones. The sample taken for sequencing was PBMCs or a T cell subset sorted from them (not recorded which). This sequence uses TRBV6-5 and TRBJ2-1; TRBD2 fits 8 bases in the junction. The CDR3 region has the sequence CASSSSGHNNEQFF. The DNA sequence is TGTGCCAGCAGCTCTAGCGGGCATAACAATGAGCAGTTCTTC.